This TCR beta chain was sequenced for a study of blood T cell repertoires in COVID-19. For the study at large: Italy, Spain and the United States were the sources of the convalescent and acute COVID-19 samples.

Measured with immunoSEQ multiplex PCR; TCRdb has only the in-frame clones, and not every one. The sample yields some 62,000 clones, about nine tenths seen once. V gave up 8 bases and J gave up 8 bases; unmatched junction bases: 10. The germline gives CDR1 SGHDN, CDR2 FVKESK. The CDR3 is made up of 14 amino acids. The TCR was taken from a human donor in a cohort sampled during active COVID-19. Material for sequencing was peripheral blood. The chain links TRBV14 to TRBJ2-1; TRBD1 matches 9 bases. The CDR3 loop is CASLRDRVVDEQFF. As DNA, the CDR3 is TGTGCCAGCCTCCGGGACAGGGTGGTCGATGAGCAGTTCTTC.